The count of the clone carrying this T cell receptor (beta chain) is one. The source of the sample is a study of blood T cell repertoires in COVID-19. Study in general: Samples of COVID-19 (acute and convalescent) were obtained from the United States, Italy and Spain. From T cells, B-cell-depleted T cells, or PBMCs came the material, which was cDNA or gDNA.

The trim removed 8 bases at V and 4 bases at J, leaving 6 bases unmatched. The CDR3 totals 13 residues. CDR1 and CDR2 from the germline V gene are MNHEY and SMNVEV (reference sequence). Clones were read by immunoSEQ multiplex PCR, and TCRdb kept only the in-frame ones, dropping some. The sample consists of approximately 150,000 clones, roughly 87% of them appearing once. The sample comprised peripheral blood. The receptor was isolated from a woman aged 55-69 years with active or convalescent COVID-19. The V gene is TRBV27, the J gene TRBJ1-2, with TRBD1 matching over 8 bases. DNA for the CDR3: TGTGCCAGCGGACAGGGCGTAGGCTATGGCTACACCTTC. It is translated as CASGQGVGYGYTF.